The 15 T cell receptor beta chains given below trace back to one sample, sequenced in a study. TCRdb redid the calling of the 5' RACE reads with MiXCR, one entry per CDR3 protein. This table has nearly 55,000 distinct CDR3 sequences, approximately 24% appearing once. The sequencing input was tumor-infiltrating naive CD4+ T cells sorted from the breast tumor. Indicated subset: naive CD4+ T cells, CD4+CD45RA+CD25-. Receptors were obtained from a female donor with breast cancer.

This clonotype is medium-sized within its sample. This chain's CDR3 is CASSLLGGYNEQFF. CDR3 DNA: TGCGCCAGCTCCCTCCTGGGGGGGTACAATGAGCAGTTCTTC. This chain joins TRBV5-1 and TRBJ2-1; 7 bases fit TRBD2. Germline values: CDR1 SGHRS, CDR2 YFSETQ. CDR3 length: 14 amino acids. Unmatched junction bases numbered 8, after V lost 7 bases and J lost 4 bases.

Ten or more counts support this clonotype. V gene TRBV7-2 combines with J gene TRBJ2-1; D may be TRBD1 (6 bases). V lost 5 bases to trimming and J lost 4 bases, with 15 bases between them. The length of the CDR3 is 15 residues. The germline CDR1 and CDR2 sequences are SGHTA and FQGNSA. The CDR3 loop reads CASSPGRTAYNEQFF. CDR3 sequence (DNA): TGTGCCAGCAGCCCCGGCCGGACAGCGTACAATGAGCAGTTCTTC.

This clonotype was seen only once. V and J are TRBV5-1 and TRBJ2-3, with D possibly matching TRBD1 (6 bases). The J call may be faulty, since TRBJ1-5 better matches the DNA end. The CDR3 loop spans 18 amino acids. The germline gives CDR1 SGHRS, CDR2 YFSETQ. The CDR3 coding sequence is TGCGCCAGCAGCCTAAACCCCACAGGGACTAGATTCACAGATACGCAGCATTTT. Amino acids: CASSLNPTGTRFTDTQHF.

This clonotype occurred a few times. V gene TRBV5-5 combines with J gene TRBJ2-7, with TRBD1 as a possible D gene (6 bases). With 2 bases removed from V and 3 bases from J, the gap between germline ends came to 15 bases. The CDR3 extends over 15 amino acids. Germline V gene sequence: CDR1 SGHKS, CDR2 YYEKEE (reference sequence). CDR3 coding DNA: TGTGCCAGCAGCTTCCGGACAGTCCCGGGCTACGAGCAGTACTTC. The encoded protein is CASSFRTVPGYEQYF.

This clonotype turned up a few times. The genes are TRBV6-6 and TRBJ2-1; the match to TRBD2 covers 9 bases. Germline CDR1 reads MNHNY; CDR2 reads SVGAGI (reference sequence). The CDR3 is made up of 13 amino acids. Trimming took 2 bases from V and 10 from J; bases not matched to a gene: 3. The CDR3 DNA reads as TGTGCCAGCAGTTACCATAGCGGGGGCGAGCAGTTCTTC. Translated: CASSYHSGGEQFF.

The chain has TRBV12-3 or TRBV12-4 and TRBJ2-7; D might be TRBD1 or TRBD2, each matching 6 bases. Trimming stripped 6 bases from V and 3 bases from J, with 18 bases between. The CDR3 extends over 15 amino acids. The CDR3 DNA follows: TGTGCCAGCAGCAAATATCGGGGGCCATACTACGAGCAGTACTTC. This translates into CASSKYRGPYYEQYF.

This clonotype appeared once. A read error may explain this, as a much larger clone is one base away. V gene TRBV7-2 combines with J gene TRBJ2-5; D perhaps matches TRBD2 (6 bases). The germline V gene encodes CDR1 SGHTA and CDR2 FQGNSA. The CDR3 has 13 amino acids. This CDR3 reads CASSFTSKETQCF. Here the CDR3 DNA reads TGTGCCAGCAGCTTCACTAGCAAAGAGACCCAGTGCTTC.

The genes are TRBV7-8 and TRBJ2-7; no reliable D call. Germline assignment: CDR1 SGHVS and CDR2 FQNEAQ. The CDR3 runs 12 residues. The V end lost 5 bases, the J end lost 3 bases, and 8 bases lay between the germline ends. CDR3 bases: TGTGCCAGCAGCCCAAGGCACTACGAGCAGTACTTC. Its protein is CASSPRHYEQYF.

This chain uses TRBV4-1 with TRBJ2-7; D not certain. Trimming cost V 4 bases and J 3 bases, with 13 bases left between them. The CDR3 length is 14 residues. In germline, CDR1 is MGHRA, CDR2 YSYEKL. The CDR3 nucleotides read TGCGCCAGCAGCCCAAGGACCGCCGTCTACGAGCAGTACTTC. Translation: CASSPRTAVYEQYF.

A few counts support this clonotype. CDR3 sequence: CASSSTVGSYNEQFF. CDR3 nucleotide sequence: TGTGCCAGCAGCTCAACCGTGGGCTCCTACAATGAGCAGTTCTTC. The chain employs TRBV11-2 and TRBJ2-1; D remains ambiguous. Germline CDR1 reads SGHAT; CDR2 reads FQNNGV. This CDR3 contains 15 residues. V was trimmed by 4 bases and J by 0 bases, leaving 10 bases between them. Full variable domain (rest looked up from reference TRBV11-2 and TRBJ2-1): EAGVAQSPRYKIIEKRQSVAFWCNPISGHATLYWYQQILGQGPKLLIQFQNNGVVDDSQLPKDRFSAERLKGVDSTLKIQPAKLEDSAVYLCASSSTVGSYNEQFFGPGTRLTVL.

The chain has TRBV4-2 and TRBJ2-7; D remains unclear. The CDR3 has 14 amino acids. Trimming shortened V by 0 bases and J by 4 bases, and 10 bases separated the two germline ends. CDR1 is LGHNA, CDR2 YNFKEQ, per germline. The CDR3 loop reads CASSQEPRGYEQYF. The CDR3 bases are TGTGCCAGCAGCCAAGAGCCACGAGGTTACGAGCAGTACTTC.

This clonotype was seen repeatedly, ten times or more. CDR3 region: CASSTNLRLGGNTEAFF. CDR3 coding DNA: TGTGCCAGCAGCACCAACCTGCGACTGGGGGGCAACACTGAAGCTTTCTTT. This rearrangement joins TRBV7-6 to TRBJ1-1; D perhaps matches TRBD1 (6 bases). Trimming shortened V by 5 bases and J by 2 bases, and 21 bases separated the two germline ends. Germline V gene lookup returns CDR1 SGHVS and CDR2 FNYEAQ. CDR3 size: 17 residues.

The V gene is TRBV29-1, the J gene TRBJ2-5, with D possibly being TRBD1 (6 bases). CDR1 and CDR2 from the germline V gene are SQVTM and ANQGSEA. This CDR3 has 11 amino acids. V was pared by 8 bases and J by 5 bases, with 12 bases between. The chain's CDR3 is CSFSRGETQYF. In nucleotides, the CDR3 is TGCAGCTTCTCGAGGGGGGAGACCCAGTACTTC.

In its sample, this clonotype was seen once. V usage is TRBV20-1 and J usage is TRBJ1-1; D is unresolved. Germline V gene data show CDR1 as DFQATT and CDR2 as SNEGSKA (reference sequence). The CDR3 runs 11 residues. CDR3 sequence reads: CLGSMYTEAFF. CDR3 coding DNA: TGCCTGGGATCAATGTACACTGAAGCTTTCTTT.

This chain uses TRBV20-1 with TRBJ2-1; 11 bases match TRBD2. The CDR3 is made up of 14 amino acids. J lost 7 bases, V lost 3 bases, and 5 bases had no gene match. Germline V lookup: CDR1 DFQATT, CDR2 SNEGSKA (reference sequence). CDR3 sequence reads: CSASGTSGGNEQFF. As DNA, the CDR3 is TGCAGTGCTAGCGGGACTAGCGGAGGAAATGAGCAGTTCTTC.